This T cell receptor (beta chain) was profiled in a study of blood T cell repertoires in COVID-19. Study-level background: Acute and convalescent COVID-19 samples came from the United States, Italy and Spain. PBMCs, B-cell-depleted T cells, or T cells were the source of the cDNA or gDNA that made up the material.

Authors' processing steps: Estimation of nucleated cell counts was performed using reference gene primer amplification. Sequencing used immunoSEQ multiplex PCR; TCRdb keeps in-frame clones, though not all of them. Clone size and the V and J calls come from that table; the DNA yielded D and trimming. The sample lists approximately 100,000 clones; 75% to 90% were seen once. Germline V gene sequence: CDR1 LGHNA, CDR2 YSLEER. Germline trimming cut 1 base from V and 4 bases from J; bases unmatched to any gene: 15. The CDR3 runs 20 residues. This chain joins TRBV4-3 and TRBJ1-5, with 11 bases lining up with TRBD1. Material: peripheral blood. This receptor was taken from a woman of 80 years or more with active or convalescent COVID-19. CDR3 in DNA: TGCGCCAGCAGCCAAGTTAAAGGACAGGGGGCCTTTTATTGGAATCAGCCCCAGCATTTT. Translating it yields CASSQVKGQGAFYWNQPQHF.